The clone carrying this T cell receptor beta chain was recorded many times. The antigen remains undetermined. The data stem from a study of T-cell reconstitution after alpha-beta-depleted transplantation in children. General study findings and limits: Reportedly, roughly two months post-transplant, alpha-beta T cells arose from several hundred expanded graft clones. Newly produced T cells mostly provided counts and TCRbeta diversity after one year, as hyperexpanded clones declined.

CDR3 length: 14 amino acids. The germline CDR1 and CDR2 sequences are SSHAT and FNYEAQ (reference sequence). V was shortened by 1 base and J by 4 bases, with 9 bases between the two germline ends. Researchers prepared the TCRbeta library using unique molecular identifiers, the study reports. TCRdb ran MiXCR on the PCR reads and lists one entry per CDR3 protein. The sample has around 240,000 distinct CDR3 sequences; approximately 8% are singletons. The TCR comes from a male patient under 18 who had a stem cell transplant for acute lymphoblastic leukemia, so the T cells may come from the graft donor. V and J are TRBV7-7 and TRBJ2-3; D is uncertain. This sample comprised PBMCs, mostly from graft donor cells, obtained 180 days after TCRalphabeta/CD19-depleted stem cell transplant. The CDR3 reads CASSLGPPSDTQYF. The CDR3 bases are TGTGCCAGCAGCTTAGGCCCCCCATCAGATACGCAGTATTTT. The full variable domain, in which reference TRBV7-7 and TRBJ2-3 provide the parts outside the CDR3, is GAGVSQSPRYKVTKRGQDVTLRCDPISSHATLYWYQQALGQGPEFLTYFNYEAQPDKSGLPSDRFSAERPEGSISTLTIQRTEQRDSAMYRCASSLGPPSDTQYFGPGTRLTVL.